Below are 15 T cell receptor beta chains sequenced from a single sample in a study of human T cells and chemical hapten exposure. Time point meaning: patch test 3, about 24 weeks after DPC sensitization. Sample treatment: therapeutic diphenylcyclopropenone sensitization with weekly scalp DPC. TCRdb called the RACE reads again in MiXCR, with one record for every CDR3 protein. The sample contains 190,000 or so distinct CDR3 sequences, approximately 26% of which appear only once. Sequencing was performed on whole blood, taken in connection with sensitization to the hapten diphenylcyclopropenone (DPC). The receptors shown here come from a woman aged 40 to 50 with alopecia areata. Some clones in this sample may be carry-over from other donors' samples.

This chain joins TRBV20-1 and TRBJ1-1, with 8 bases aligning to TRBD1. The V gene end was trimmed by 6 bases and the J gene end by 0 bases; junction bases not matched to a gene: 6. The CDR3 consists of 14 residues. The germline V gene has CDR1 DFQATT and CDR2 SNEGSKA (reference sequence). The CDR3 protein is CSAQDRVMNTEAFF. DNA of the CDR3: TGCAGTGCGCAGGACAGGGTTATGAACACTGAAGCTTTCTTT.

This clonotype occurred a few times. The genes are TRBV20-1 and TRBJ1-1; no reliable D call. Trimming shortened V by 1 base and J by 2 bases, and 8 bases separated the two germline ends. Per germline, CDR1 DFQATT and CDR2 SNEGSKA (reference sequence). This CDR3 is built from 13 residues. The CDR3 loop is CSARVAVNTEAFF. For the CDR3, the DNA is TGCAGTGCTAGAGTGGCGGTCAACACTGAAGCTTTCTTT.

The CDR3 spells CASSRGQAYNEQFF. The CDR3 DNA reads as TGTGCCAGCAGCCGAGGACAGGCCTACAATGAGCAGTTCTTC. The chain employs TRBV7-9 and TRBJ2-1; 7 nucleotides agree with TRBD1. V trimming: 5 bases; J trimming: 2 bases; junction bases outside the gene matches: 3. CDR3 length: 14 amino acids. Germline CDR1 is SEHNR and CDR2 is FQNEAQ (reference sequence). Filled out from reference TRBV7-9 and TRBJ2-1, the complete variable domain reads DTGVSQNPRHKITKRGQNVTFRCDPISEHNRLYWYRQTLGQGPEFLTYFQNEAQLEKSRLLSDRFSAERPKGSFSTLEIQRTEQGDSAMYLCASSRGQAYNEQFFGPGTRLTVL.

This clonotype was detected only a few times. The chain has TRBV10-3 and TRBJ2-6; TRBD2 matches 8 bases. Germline CDR1 ENHRY, CDR2 SYGVKD. J was trimmed by 2 bases and V by 9 bases; bases with no gene match: 9. This CDR3 comprises 16 residues. The CDR3, as DNA: TGTGCCATGAGTAGCGGGAAAGGCACTGGGGCCAACGTCCTGACTTTC. It yields the protein CAMSSGKGTGANVLTF.

The chain links TRBV12-3 or TRBV12-4 to TRBJ2-7; 9 bases fit TRBD2. The CDR3 extends over 14 amino acids. V trimming: 6 bases; J trimming: 1 base; junction bases outside the gene matches: 4. The CDR3 nucleotides read TGTGCCAGCAGCAGGACTAGCGATTCCTACGAGCAGTACTTC. This gives the protein CASSRTSDSYEQYF.

This clonotype was counted between two and nine times. The V and J genes are TRBV9 and TRBJ2-7; 7 bases align to TRBD1. This CDR3 has 14 amino acids. Germline CDR1 reads SGDLS; CDR2 reads YYNGEE. The ends lost 0 bases at V and 0 bases at J; junction bases unmatched: 0. CDR3 in DNA: TGTGCCAGCAGCGTAGGGGACAGCTCCTACGAGCAGTACTTC. It specifies CASSVGDSSYEQYF.

This chain connects TRBV4-2 to TRBJ2-2; 15 bases fit TRBD2. The CDR3 has 19 amino acids. V shed 4 bases, J shed 4 bases, and the junction held 10 bases outside the gene matches. CDR1 is LGHNA, CDR2 YNFKEQ, per germline. CDR3 protein: CASSLRTSGRAWGTGELFF. CDR3 in DNA: TGTGCCAGCAGCCTTAGGACTAGCGGGAGGGCCTGGGGCACCGGGGAGCTGTTTTTT.

This clonotype occurred a few times. The chain recombines TRBV29-1 with TRBJ1-1; D is perhaps TRBD1 (5 bases). With 5 bases removed from V and 0 bases from J, the gap between germline ends came to 10 bases. Germline CDR1 SQVTM, CDR2 ANQGSEA. The CDR3 spans 13 residues. CDR3 loop: CSVRGRLNTEAFF. The CDR3 DNA reads as TGCAGCGTTAGGGGCAGGTTGAACACTGAAGCTTTCTTT.

The gene calls are TRBV24-1 and TRBJ1-2; 9 nucleotides align to TRBD1. The CDR3 contains 15 residues. Trimming cost V 4 bases and J 8 bases; bases outside gene matches: 10. Per the germline V gene, CDR1 is KGHDR and CDR2 is SFDVKD. The CDR3, as DNA: TGTGCCACCAGTGACTCGGGACAGGGAGGAAAAGGCTACACCTTC. Translating gives CATSDSGQGGKGYTF.

This clonotype was seen just once. J is TRBJ2-5 and V is TRBV7-6; D uncertain. Per germline, CDR1 SGHVS and CDR2 FNYEAQ. V was pared by 2 bases and J by 2 bases, with 15 bases between. CDR3 size: 16 residues. CDR3 in DNA: TGTGCCAGCAGCTTATGGGTTGACACCACTCAAGAGACCCAGTACTTC. Translating it yields CASSLWVDTTQETQYF.

V and J are TRBV15 and TRBJ2-3; 7 bases line up with TRBD2. Losses at the gene ends were 0 bases for V and 8 bases for J; bases not matched to a gene: 14. CDR3 length equals 17 residues. The germline CDR1 and CDR2 sequences are LNHNV and YYDKDF (reference sequence). The CDR3 loop reads CATSRDRLSGTSGTQYF. CDR3 in DNA: TGTGCCACCAGCAGAGATCGTTTGAGCGGGACTTCTGGTACGCAGTATTTT.

This clonotype showed up many times. This chain joins TRBV5-1 and TRBJ2-7; 8 bases are a match to TRBD1. Per the germline V gene, CDR1 is SGHRS and CDR2 is YFSETQ. The trim removed 3 bases at V and 3 bases at J, leaving 8 bases unmatched. The CDR3 length is 15 residues. CDR3 loop: CASSSPGTGYYEQYF. The CDR3 DNA reads as TGCGCCAGCAGCTCCCCCGGGACAGGATACTACGAGCAGTACTTC.

V and J are TRBV6-1 and TRBJ1-5; tentative D call: TRBD1 (5 bases). Trimming pared 3 bases from V and 5 bases from J, leaving 8 bases between. Germline V gene data show CDR1 as MNHNS and CDR2 as SASEGT. CDR3 length: 13 residues. The CDR3 protein is CASSDRAHQPQHF. The CDR3 nucleotides are TGTGCCAGCAGTGACAGGGCTCATCAGCCCCAGCATTTT.

This clonotype was observed a handful of times. The rearrangement links TRBV11-2 to TRBJ2-7, with D perhaps matching TRBD1 (5 bases). CDR1 is SGHAT, CDR2 FQNNGV, per germline. There are 14 residues in the CDR3. Trimming cost V 4 bases and J 7 bases, with 17 bases left between them. CDR3: CASSSAGRAYEQYF. DNA of the CDR3: TGTGCCAGCAGCTCAGCTGGCAGGGCTTATGAGCAGTACTTC.

This clonotype was counted only a few times. The V call is TRBV7-8, the J call TRBJ1-2; tentatively, D is TRBD1 (5 bases). The V gene's germline CDR1 is SGHVS and CDR2 FQNEAQ. The CDR3 has 16 residues. Trimming took 5 bases from V and 2 from J, leaving 18 bases between them. Here the CDR3 DNA reads TGTGCCAGCAGCCCCGGGACGACAGTCCTGAACTATGGCTACACCTTC. Protein sequence: CASSPGTTVLNYGYTF.